These 25 T cell receptor beta chains were all obtained from the same sample, sequenced in a study of tumor-infiltrating lymphocytes in primary liver carcinoma. Constant-region priming of around 530 ng total RNA yielded TCR beta cDNA. Each TCR beta library was derived from three nested multiplex PCR rounds that employed slightly modified ARM-PCR. Rounds one and two of PCR, each of roughly 10 cycles, were primed with TRBV1-TRBV30 forward primers and a C-beta reverse primer. TCRdb re-analysed the multiplex PCR reads in MiXCR, keeping a single row per CDR3 protein. The sample shows around 120,000 distinct CDR3 sequences, around 60% of them seen only once. Both RNA and DNA were isolated together from approximately 22-30 mg of bulk tissue that had not been sorted. Specimen: liver tumor tissue from sampling region 1. As for subset: tumor region T1, superior pole. These receptors came from a woman between 55 and 75 years old with primary liver carcinoma and hepatitis B virus infection.

This clonotype was observed at least ten times. The rearrangement uses TRBV5-1 and TRBJ2-2; TRBD2 agrees at 7 bases. This CDR3 comprises 17 residues. Unmatched junction bases numbered 9, after V lost 3 bases and J lost 1 base. Germline assignment: CDR1 SGHRS and CDR2 YFSETQ. CDR3 nucleotides: TGCGCCAGCAGCTCGTCCTCTAGCGGCCGGAACACCGGGGAGCTGTTTTTT. Translating it yields CASSSSSSGRNTGELFF. The whole variable domain, remainder taken from reference TRBV5-1 and TRBJ2-2, is KAGVTQTPRYLIKTRGQQVTLSCSPISGHRSVSWYQQTPGQGLQFLFEYFSETQRNKGNFPGRFSGRQFSNSRSEMNVSTLELGDSALYLCASSSSSSGRNTGELFFGEGSRLTVL.

This clonotype was recorded at least ten times. The rearrangement joins TRBV11-2 to TRBJ2-3; D is possibly TRBD2 (5 bases). Germline lookup yields CDR1 SGHAT and CDR2 FQNNGV. Between the trimmed V and J ends, which lost 2 bases and 2 bases, there was a span of 8 bases. This CDR3 spans 14 amino acids. The CDR3 here is CASSLQRNTDTQYF. The CDR3 coding sequence is TGTGCCAGCAGCTTACAGCGGAACACAGATACGCAGTATTTT.

With respect to this clonotype: At one end, the junction sequence differs from germline, possibly due to a read error. The chain employs TRBV11-2 and TRBJ2-7; D gene uncertain. The CDR3 spans 13 residues. The germline CDR1 and CDR2 sequences are SGHAT and FQNNGV. CDR3 loop: CASSKLQVYEHYF. For the CDR3, the DNA is TGCGCCAGCAGCAAACTACAAGTCTACGAGCATTACTTC.

In its sample, this clonotype was seen a few times. The J gene is TRBJ2-7, the V gene TRBV5-1, with 8 positions matching TRBD1. This CDR3 comprises 17 residues. The germline gives CDR1 SGHRS, CDR2 YFSETQ. The J segment lost 0 bases and the V segment lost 1 base, leaving 9 bases of the junction unmatched. The CDR3 loop reads CASSLRTGSSGSYEQYF. In DNA, the CDR3 is TGCGCCAGCAGCTTGAGGACAGGGAGTTCGGGCTCCTACGAGCAGTACTTC.

The J gene is TRBJ1-1, the V gene TRBV6-4, with D maybe TRBD1 (5 bases). The CDR3 is 13 amino acids. Trimming left V 3 bases short and J 2 bases short, with 7 bases between. Germline values: CDR1 MRHNA, CDR2 SNTAGT. This CDR3 is CASSERDNTEAFF. DNA for the CDR3: TGTGCCAGCAGTGAACGGGACAACACTGAAGCTTTCTTT.

The table lists this clonotype with a count of one. The junction and the germline gene differ at one end; a read error may be behind it. The chain links TRBV11-2 to TRBJ2-5, with D perhaps matching TRBD2 (5 bases). The length of the CDR3 is 14 residues. Per germline, CDR1 SGHAT and CDR2 FQNNGV. The CDR3 coding sequence is TGTGCCAGCGGCTTATTTCCAGGCGGGGAGACCCAGTACTTC. As protein: CASGLFPGGETQYF.

This clonotype was seen once. This chain joins TRBV12-3 or TRBV12-4 and TRBJ2-2, with a weak D call TRBD1 (6 bases). Trimming cost V 5 bases and J 5 bases, with 12 bases left between them. The length of the CDR3 is 14 residues. The CDR3 nucleotides read TGTGCCAGCAGTCCGACAGGTCATACCGGGGAGCTGTTTTTT. Translation gives CASSPTGHTGELFF.

This clonotype has just a few counts. A much larger clone differs from this one at a single base, so this may be a read error. The V gene is TRBV12-5, the J gene TRBJ2-7; 10 bases are shared with TRBD1. Germline V gives CDR1 LGHNT, CDR2 FRNRAP. The CDR3 consists of 14 residues. V shed 4 bases, J shed 8 bases, and the junction held 8 bases outside the gene matches. CDR3 loop: CASGSTGGSYKQYF. The CDR3 bases are TGTGCTAGTGGTTCGACAGGGGGCTCTTACAAGCAGTACTTC.

V gene TRBV11-3 combines with J gene TRBJ2-5, with D possibly called TRBD1 or TRBD2 (5 bases each). The V gene lost 1 base and the J gene lost 6 bases, with 15 bases spanning the gap. Germline loops: CDR1 SGHNT, CDR2 YENEEA. CDR3 length: 15 amino acids. DNA of the CDR3: TGTGCCAGCAGCTTAGGAAGGGGCGGGCAGCAGACCCAGTACTTC. Translation gives CASSLGRGGQQTQYF.

This clonotype was observed many times. The V gene is TRBV6-5, the J gene TRBJ2-7; TRBD2 aligns across 11 bases. The CDR3 loop spans 16 amino acids. Germline CDR1 reads MNHEY; CDR2 reads SVGAGI. The V segment lost 5 bases and the J segment 5 bases; nucleotides outside the gene matches: 11. CDR3 nucleotides: TGTGCCAGCAGTCAGCCCCGGGCTAGCGGGAGGAACGAGCAGTACTTC. Its protein is CASSQPRASGRNEQYF.

This clonotype was counted only a few times. The gene calls are TRBV7-9 and TRBJ1-4; 7 bases agree with TRBD1. This CDR3 spans 13 amino acids. Per germline, CDR1 SEHNR and CDR2 FQNEAQ (reference sequence). Trimming cost V 11 bases and J 8 bases; bases outside gene matches: 11. As DNA, the CDR3 is TGTGCCTCATCAACAGGGGTCCACGAAAAACTGTTTTTT. Amino acid sequence: CASSTGVHEKLFF. The full variable domain, with the rest looked up from reference TRBV7-9 and TRBJ1-4, is DTGVSQNPRHKITKRGQNVTFRCDPISEHNRLYWYRQTLGQGPEFLTYFQNEAQLEKSRLLSDRFSAERPKGSFSTLEIQRTEQGDSAMYLCASSTGVHEKLFFGSGTQLSVL.

The gene calls are TRBV5-6 and TRBJ2-1; tentatively, D is TRBD1 (7 bases). V lost 5 bases and J 3 bases, leaving 21 bases between the germline ends. The CDR3 totals 17 residues. Germline CDR1 and CDR2: SGHDT and YYEEEE. The CDR3 bases are TGTGCCAGCAGTCCCCAGGGGGGAGAGGGAAACTACAATGAGCAGTTCTTC. Translation: CASSPQGGEGNYNEQFF.

In this sample, this clonotype turned up many times. This sequence joins TRBV29-1 and TRBJ1-1, with D unresolved. V shed 3 bases and J shed 1 base, with 9 bases lying between them. The CDR3 sequence is 13 residues long. Looked up from germline, CDR1 is SQVTM and CDR2 is ANQGSEA. CDR3 protein: CSVEEGTNTEAFF. Here the CDR3 DNA reads TGCAGCGTTGAGGAGGGCACGAACACTGAAGCTTTCTTT.

Points on this clonotype: One end of the junction varies from germline; a read error may be responsible. The chain employs TRBV11-2 and TRBJ2-1, with TRBD2 matching over 11 bases. CDR3 size: 18 residues. Germline V gene data show CDR1 as SGHAT and CDR2 as FQNNGV. CDR3 residues: CASSLGRLAGNVYNEHFF. The CDR3 bases are TGTGCCAGCAGCTTAGGGAGACTAGCGGGAAATGTATACAATGAGCACTTCTTC. The full variable domain, rest sourced from reference TRBV11-2 and TRBJ2-1, is EAGVAQSPRYKIIEKRQSVAFWCNPISGHATLYWYQQILGQGPKLLIQFQNNGVVDDSQLPKDRFSAERLKGVDSTLKIQPAKLEDSAVYLCASSLGRLAGNVYNEHFFGPGTRLTVL.

About this clonotype: Since no conserved phenylalanine or tryptophan closes the CDR3, a read error is the likely cause. The chain links TRBV11-2 to TRBJ1-1; D is unclear. This CDR3 spans 12 amino acids. Germline CDR1 and CDR2: SGHAT and FQNNGV. CDR3 amino acids: CASSLGRLEAFL. The DNA of the CDR3 is TGCGCCAGCAGCTTAGGACGGCTTGAAGCTTTCCTT.

The chain is built from TRBV11-3 and TRBJ1-2; D may be TRBD1 (6 bases). Germline V CDR1 and CDR2: SGHNT, YENEEA. CDR3 length: 15 residues. The V gene lost 5 bases and the J gene lost 4 bases, with 17 bases spanning the gap. CDR3 DNA sequence: TGTGCCAGCAGCACACGACCAGACAGGCGCTATGGCTACACCTTC. Translating it yields CASSTRPDRRYGYTF.

This sequence joins TRBV11-2 and TRBJ2-5; possible D gene TRBD2, 6 bases. The CDR3 has 13 residues. Trimming pared 7 bases from V and 9 bases from J, leaving 18 bases between. Germline CDR1 SGHAT, CDR2 FQNNGV. CDR3 protein: CASKRKRGEAQYF. In DNA, the CDR3 is TGTGCCAGCAAGCGAAAGAGAGGGGAGGCCCAGTACTTC.

DNA for the CDR3: TGTGCCACCAGCAGAGACGCCCGGGCCTACCCTGGAAACACCATATATTTT. This translates into CATSRDARAYPGNTIYF. The V call is TRBV15, the J call TRBJ1-3; D unclear. The germline V gene has CDR1 LNHNV and CDR2 YYDKDF (reference sequence). Trimming stripped 0 bases from V and 2 bases from J, with 14 bases between. The CDR3 extends over 17 amino acids.

This clonotype has a handful of counts. This is likely a read error, given that the CDR3 carries no conserved phenylalanine or tryptophan at its end. The chain couples TRBV11-1 to TRBJ2-1; the D is unclear. From germline, CDR1 is SGHAT and CDR2 FQDESV (reference sequence). The CDR3 loop spans 14 amino acids. V lost 3 bases and J 9 bases, leaving 15 bases between the germline ends. CDR3 amino acids: CASSFERRVGEQFL. The CDR3 DNA follows: TGTGCCAGCAGCTTTGAGCGTCGGGTAGGTGAGCAGTTCCTC.

This clonotype turned up a few times. The J gene is TRBJ1-2, the V gene TRBV11-2; weak D call: TRBD1 (5 bases). CDR3 length equals 13 residues. Germline values: CDR1 SGHAT, CDR2 FQNNGV. Trimming left V 4 bases short and J 4 bases short, with 10 bases between. CDR3 region: CASSSDRIYGYTF. CDR3 DNA: TGTGCCAGCAGCTCCGACAGAATCTATGGCTACACCTTC.

The rearrangement links TRBV24-1 to TRBJ2-7; D may match TRBD1 or TRBD2 (6 bases each). The CDR3 sequence is 14 residues long. CDR1 is KGHDR, CDR2 SFDVKD, per germline. V was cut by 6 bases and J by 7 bases, with 18 bases left in between. CDR3 nucleotides: TGTGCCACCAGTATGGGGGGCAAGGTGGGAGAGCAGTACTTC. Translating gives CATSMGGKVGEQYF.

This clonotype was counted only a few times. CDR3 protein: CASPLEKTQYF. CDR3 nucleotide sequence: TGTGCCAGCCCCCTCGAGAAGACCCAGTACTTC. V and J are TRBV28 and TRBJ2-5; no clear D gene. Germline assignment: CDR1 MDHEN and CDR2 SYDVKM. The V and J ends lost 8 bases and 6 bases respectively, with 10 bases between them. This CDR3 region has 11 residues.

This clonotype was found many times. The V call is TRBV29-1, the J call TRBJ2-2; D gene uncertain. The CDR3 is made up of 14 amino acids. Per the germline V gene, CDR1 is SQVTM and CDR2 is ANQGSEA. The V end lost 3 bases, the J end lost 1 base, and 9 bases lay between the germline ends. The CDR3 DNA reads TGCAGCGTTGAGAGGAGTAAGAACACCGGGGAGCTGTTTTTT. It yields the protein CSVERSKNTGELFF.

Details on this clonotype: Being one base from a much bigger clone, this may be a read error. The chain uses TRBV10-2 and TRBJ1-1, with D perhaps matching TRBD1 (6 bases). Trimming cost V 0 bases and J 11 bases, with 19 bases left between them. This CDR3 comprises 15 residues. The germline CDR1 and CDR2 sequences are WSHSY and SAAADI. The CDR3 sequence: CASSESGGLTAEAFF. The CDR3 DNA follows: TGCGCCAGCAGTGAGTCGGGGGGGCTGACCGCAGAGGCTTTCTTT.

In regard to this clonotype: A read error may explain this, as a much larger clone is one base away. V usage is TRBV4-1 and J usage is TRBJ2-1, with D tentatively TRBD1 or TRBD2 (5 bases each). This CDR3 contains 17 residues. The ends were cut back, 4 bases at V and 4 bases at J, with 20 bases in the middle. The germline V gene encodes CDR1 MGHRA and CDR2 YSYEKL. The CDR3 protein is CASSRGTGSAFYNEQFF. Written as DNA, the CDR3 is TGCGCCAGCAGCCGAGGGACGGGCTCGGCTTTTTACAATGAGCAGTTCTTC.